This T cell receptor beta chain was captured in a study of blood T cell repertoires in COVID-19. Background on the study: The United States, Italy and Spain were the sources of the acute and convalescent COVID-19 samples. The cDNA or gDNA used as material had been derived from T cells, B-cell-depleted T cells, or PBMCs.

In the authors' methods: Reference gene primer amplification gave nucleated cell count estimates. Only in-frame clones appear in the TCRdb table, and some are missing; sequencing was by immunoSEQ multiplex PCR. The D gene and trimming were derived from the DNA, and the V and J assignments and clone size from that table. The sample lists 100,000 to 150,000 clones; around 86% were seen once. The CDR3 sequence is 13 residues long. Trimming pared 3 bases from V and 6 bases from J, leaving 8 bases between. Per germline, CDR1 MNHNS and CDR2 SASEGT. This receptor was obtained from a man aged 40-49 years with active or convalescent COVID-19. Sequencing was carried out using peripheral blood. This sequence joins TRBV6-1 and TRBJ2-2; no definite D call. CDR3 amino acids: CASSDLVAGELFF. The CDR3 nucleotides are TGTGCCAGCAGTGATCTTGTCGCCGGGGAGCTGTTTTTT.